These T cell receptor beta chains were read from a single sample in a study of OX40 agonist ivuxolimab in advanced cancers. Measured with immunoSEQ multiplex PCR; TCRdb has only the in-frame clones, and not every one. This table holds fewer than 100,000 clones, about four fifths found once. The sequencing used CD4+ or CD8+ T cells sorted from blood, collected in a trial of the OX40 agonist ivuxolimab. The receptors stem from an adult with an advanced solid tumor such as melanoma, head and neck, liver or kidney cancer. Both conserved end residues are part of each CDR3. A D gene is named only where the DNA matches it firmly. Expanded clones are given a class, and other clones once, few, many or no size at all.

v_gene	abundance	j_gene	d_gene	CDR3aa	CDR3nt
TRBV7-8	.	TRBJ1-5	.	CASSLVESGQPQHF	TGTGCCAGCAGCTTAGTAGAATCAGGTCAGCCCCAGCATTTT
TRBV28	.	TRBJ1-4	TRBD1	CASSLGGQRSEKLFF	TGTGCCAGCAGTTTGGGGGGACAGAGAAGTGAAAAACTGTTTTTT
TRBV28	.	TRBJ2-3	.	CASITGGSDTQYF	TGTGCCAGCATAACAGGCGGGTCAGATACGCAGTATTTT
TRBV7-3	few	TRBJ2-1	TRBD2	CASSPSSTSGSYNEQFF	TGTGCCAGCAGCCCCAGTAGCACTAGCGGGTCCTACAATGAGCAGTTCTTC
TRBV4-2	.	TRBJ2-5	TRBD1	CASSQGGTGATEETQYF	TGTGCCAGCAGCCAAGGGGGGACAGGGGCTACTGAAGAGACCCAGTACTTC
TRBV13	.	TRBJ1-6	TRBD1	CASSYRDRARSGLHF	TGTGCCAGCAGCTACCGGGACAGGGCAAGATCAGGCCTCCACTTT
TRBV6-1	.	TRBJ2-1	TRBD2	CASIPFGGSSNEQFF	TGTGCCAGCATTCCGTTTGGCGGGAGTAGCAATGAGCAGTTCTTC
TRBV18	.	TRBJ2-3	.	CASSPLDSTDTQYF	TGTGCCAGCTCACCCTTAGACAGCACAGATACGCAGTATTTT
TRBV28	few	TRBJ1-6	.	CASRLLSSPLHF	TGTGCCAGCAGGCTCCTGAGTTCACCCCTCCACTTT
TRBV7-2	.	TRBJ2-1	TRBD1	CASSFPGQYNEQFF	TGTGCCAGCAGCTTCCCGGGACAGTACAATGAGCAGTTCTTC
TRBV6-1	.	TRBJ1-3	.	CASSERVSGNTIYF	TGTGCCAGCAGTGAACGGGTCTCTGGAAACACCATATATTTT
TRBV18	.	TRBJ2-7	.	CASSPRSSYEQYF	TGTGCCAGCTCACCACGGAGCTCCTACGAGCAGTACTTC
TRBV30	.	TRBJ1-2	.	CAWSVGKQPLWSYTF	TGTGCCTGGAGTGTAGGAAAGCAACCATTATGGAGCTACACCTTC
TRBV7-8	.	TRBJ2-2	.	CASSLALQGGTGELFF	TGTGCCAGCAGCTTAGCGCTCCAGGGAGGCACCGGGGAGCTGTTTTTT
TRBV10-3	.	TRBJ1-5	.	CAISDAGKVNNQPQHF	TGTGCCATCAGTGACGCAGGGAAGGTGAACAATCAGCCCCAGCATTTT
TRBV18	.	TRBJ2-6	TRBD1	CASSPTGAGANVLTF	TGTGCCAGCTCACCGACAGGGGCTGGGGCCAACGTCCTGACTTTC
TRBV27	.	TRBJ2-3	TRBD2	CASRTSGRARANTDTQYF	TGTGCCAGCAGGACTAGCGGGAGAGCACGTGCAAACACAGATACGCAGTATTTT
TRBV27	.	TRBJ2-5	.	CASSLGDGTQYF	TGTGCCAGCAGTTTGGGGGACGGGACCCAGTACTTC
TRBV11-3	.	TRBJ2-1	.	CASSSGWNEQFF	TGTGCCAGCAGCTCAGGGTGGAATGAGCAGTTCTTC
TRBV14	.	TRBJ1-6	.	CASSQKQVYNSPLHF	TGTGCCAGCAGCCAGAAACAGGTTTATAATTCACCCCTCCACTTT
TRBV6-6	.	TRBJ2-1	TRBD2	CASSTSGTYNEQFF	TGTGCCAGCAGTACTAGCGGGACTTACAATGAGCAGTTCTTC
TRBV14	.	TRBJ2-7	TRBD1	CASSRTLRQGDEQYF	TGTGCCAGCAGCCGAACTTTAAGACAGGGGGACGAGCAGTACTTC
TRBV5-5	once	TRBJ1-5	.	CASSALPDYSNQPQHF	TGTGCCAGCAGCGCTTTACCAGATTATAGCAATCAGCCCCAGCATTTT
TRBV5-6	.	TRBJ1-1	.	CASSPGLMNTEAFF	TGTGCCAGCAGCCCGGGACTGATGAACACTGAAGCTTTCTTT
TRBV7-2	.	TRBJ2-7	TRBD1	CASSLRQGSYEQYF	TGTGCCAGCAGCTTACGACAGGGGTCCTACGAGCAGTACTTC
TRBV18	.	TRBJ2-7	TRBD1	CASSPRGTGEGEQYF	TGTGCCAGCTCACCTCGCGGGACAGGGGAGGGCGAGCAGTACTTC
TRBV7-2	few	TRBJ1-1	.	CASSRELRFEAFF	TGTGCCAGCAGCCGGGAGCTCCGTTTTGAAGCTTTCTTT
TRBV27	.	TRBJ1-5	.	CASSLGGGGQPQHF	TGTGCCAGCAGTTTGGGGGGGGGCGGGCAGCCCCAGCATTTT
TRBV4-3	few	TRBJ1-4	.	CASSQAFVSQGGEKLFF	TGCGCCAGCAGCCAAGCCTTCGTGTCTCAAGGAGGTGAAAAACTGTTTTTT
TRBV9	.	TRBJ2-6	TRBD2	CASSVAGTSGRTGANVLTF	TGTGCCAGCAGCGTAGCCGGGACTAGCGGGAGAACTGGGGCCAACGTCCTGACTTTC
TRBV5-1	few	TRBJ2-2	.	CASRLVTGNTGELFF	TGCGCCAGCAGACTGGTGACAGGGAACACCGGGGAGCTGTTTTTT
TRBV6-5	.	TRBJ2-2	.	CASSPGRNTGELFF	TGTGCCAGCAGTCCAGGGCGAAACACCGGGGAGCTGTTTTTT
TRBV10-2	.	TRBJ2-3	.	CASTAYPLRGYTDTQYF	TGCGCCAGCACCGCCTACCCTTTGAGGGGTTACACAGATACGCAGTATTTT
TRBV7-2	.	TRBJ2-7	.	CASSLVERASYEQYF	TGTGCCAGCAGCTTAGTAGAGCGGGCCTCCTACGAGCAGTACTTC
TRBV5-1	few	TRBJ2-3	TRBD1	CASSSSPGTGGTDTQYF	TGCGCCAGCAGCTCTTCGCCCGGGACAGGGGGCACAGATACGCAGTATTTT
TRBV5-6	.	TRBJ1-5	.	CASSLSAASNQPQHF	TGTGCCAGCAGCTTGTCGGCAGCCAGCAATCAGCCCCAGCATTTT
TRBV6-5	once	TRBJ1-5	.	CASRNEVGGQPQHF	TGTGCCAGCAGAAACGAAGTAGGTGGTCAGCCCCAGCATTTT
TRBV2	.	TRBJ1-1	TRBD1	CASKLTGLGNTEAFF	TGTGCCAGCAAATTGACAGGGCTAGGGAACACTGAAGCTTTCTTT
TRBV9	once	TRBJ2-1	.	CASSPYNGNEQFF	TGTGCCAGCAGCCCTTATAATGGGAATGAGCAGTTCTTC
TRBV6-4	.	TRBJ2-7	.	CASRPGGAGHEQYF	TGTGCCAGCAGGCCCGGAGGGGCAGGGCACGAGCAGTACTTC
TRBV7-2	once	TRBJ1-6	.	CASSLSPSSLHF	TGTGCCAGCAGCCTTAGTCCTTCATCCCTCCACTTT
TRBV19	.	TRBJ1-5	.	CASARQEMTQPQHF	TGTGCCAGTGCACGGCAGGAGATGACGCAGCCCCAGCATTTT
TRBV30	.	TRBJ2-7	TRBD1	CAWTGGSYEQYF	TGTGCCTGGACAGGGGGCTCCTACGAGCAGTACTTC
TRBV7-8	.	TRBJ1-2	.	CAGGPLNYGYTF	TGTGCCGGGGGTCCTCTTAACTATGGCTACACCTTC
TRBV5-1	.	TRBJ1-1	TRBD1	CASSAQGANTEAFF	TGCGCCAGCAGCGCACAGGGGGCGAACACTGAAGCTTTCTTT
TRBV7-8	.	TRBJ1-4	.	CASSTDPTRGKLFF	TGTGCCAGCAGCACCGACCCGACTCGGGGAAAACTGTTTTTT
TRBV28	.	TRBJ1-3	.	CASSGVGGTGNTIYF	TGTGCCAGCAGCGGTGTGGGGGGAACTGGAAACACCATATATTTT
TRBV10-2	few	TRBJ2-1	TRBD2	CATTGLAGWNEQFF	TGCGCCACCACGGGACTAGCCGGATGGAATGAGCAGTTCTTC
TRBV5-1	once	TRBJ2-3	.	CASREYSQADTQYF	TGCGCCAGTCGGGAGTACAGTCAGGCAGATACGCAGTATTTT
TRBV6-5	.	TRBJ1-6	.	CASSWVGSPLHF	TGTGCCAGCAGTTGGGTTGGCTCACCCCTCCACTTT
TRBV5-4	.	TRBJ2-7	.	CASSFQGRHEQYF	TGTGCCAGCAGCTTTCAGGGACGGCACGAGCAGTACTTC
TRBV18	few	TRBJ1-6	.	CASSPTRILKENSPLHF	TGTGCCAGCTCACCCACTCGGATCCTGAAGGAAAATTCACCCCTCCACTTT